This T cell receptor beta chain was documented in a study of cytomegalovirus exposure and HLA in healthy donors. Overall study findings and caveats: The study flagged some 170 TCR beta chains as cytomegalovirus-associated. Most TCRs appeared rarely, but some public TCRs recurred in many donors. In a later analysis, first-cohort TCR clusters were found to tend to co-occur in the 130 or so validation repertoires.

About this clone: Its specificity is not known.

Assay: immunoSEQ multiplex PCR; the TCRdb copy retains only in-frame clones and omits some. The sample shows 180,000 or so clones, about nine tenths of them seen only once. Germline V lookup: CDR1 LNHDA, CDR2 SQIVND (reference sequence). CDR3 length equals 15 residues. V gave up 6 bases and J gave up 4 bases, with 16 bases separating them. V is TRBV19 and J is TRBJ2-1; the D call may be TRBD1 or TRBD2 (5 bases each). The sequence was collected from a man aged 25 to 40 in good health and CMV-seropositive. Source material: PBMCs. DNA of the CDR3: TGTGCCAGTAGAGTTCCCCGGGGCCCATACAATGAGCAGTTCTTC. Protein: CASRVPRGPYNEQFF.